These 19 T cell receptor beta chains originate from one sample sequenced in a study of shared clonotypes between healthy human individuals. TCRdb keeps only in-frame clones here, not all; method: immunoSEQ multiplex PCR. The sample holds 2,500,000 or so clones; approximately 94% are singletons and the top ten take roughly 0.39%. Sequenced material: naive CD4+ T cells from PBMCs. Specified subset: CD45RA+ positively selected. These receptor sequences come from a man aged 18 to 30 in good health. Some clones in this sample may be carry-over from other donors' samples.

The gene calls are TRBV5-1 and TRBJ2-2; weak D call: TRBD1 (6 bases). The CDR3 runs 14 residues. Per the germline V gene, CDR1 is SGHRS and CDR2 is YFSETQ. The V end lost 4 bases, the J end lost 3 bases, and 10 bases lay between the germline ends. The CDR3 loop is CASSAQGYTGELFF. The CDR3 DNA reads as TGCGCCAGCAGCGCACAGGGATACACCGGGGAGCTGTTTTTT.

The chain employs TRBV15 and TRBJ2-7; D may be TRBD1 (5 bases). In germline, CDR1 is LNHNV, CDR2 YYDKDF (reference sequence). Deletions cut 0 bases from V and 5 bases from J, with 11 bases between. The CDR3 contains 14 residues. CDR3 residues: CATSRDRVPHEQYF. Here the CDR3 DNA reads TGTGCCACCAGCAGAGACAGGGTACCCCACGAGCAGTACTTC.

The rearrangement links TRBV4-1 to TRBJ2-1; possibly TRBD2 for D (7 bases). Germline V gene sequence: CDR1 MGHRA, CDR2 YSYEKL. V was cut by 5 bases and J by 5 bases, with 19 bases left in between. The CDR3 is made up of 16 amino acids. The CDR3 is CASSKGGPTSNNEQFF. The CDR3 region has the DNA TGCGCCAGCAGCAAGGGGGGGCCGACTAGCAACAATGAGCAGTTCTTC.

The rearrangement links TRBV28 to TRBJ1-5, with D possibly matching TRBD1 (5 bases). The CDR3 sequence is 14 residues long. The germline gives CDR1 MDHEN, CDR2 SYDVKM. V was shortened by 7 bases and J by 5 bases, with 15 bases between the two germline ends. This CDR3 is CASILGGLHQPQHF. CDR3 DNA: TGTGCCAGCATCCTTGGGGGGTTACATCAGCCCCAGCATTTT.

The chain is built from TRBV28 and TRBJ2-2; D is perhaps TRBD2 (6 bases). Trimming cost V 5 bases and J 4 bases, with 14 bases left between them. CDR3 length: 15 amino acids. The germline gives CDR1 MDHEN, CDR2 SYDVKM. The CDR3 DNA reads as TGTGCCAGCAGTCTGGGGGGATATCGCACCGGGGAGCTGTTTTTT. Its protein is CASSLGGYRTGELFF.

The V gene is TRBV6-6, the J gene TRBJ2-3, with D unresolved. The CDR3 spans 15 residues. V was pared by 2 bases and J by 4 bases, with 13 bases between. Germline V gives CDR1 MNHNY, CDR2 SVGAGI (reference sequence). The CDR3 nucleotides are TGTGCCAGCAGTTACGGAAGTAGGAACGCAGATACGCAGTATTTT. Its protein product is CASSYGSRNADTQYF.

Details on this clone: This same CDR3 is encoded by further DNA sequences in the sample. This sequence joins TRBV5-4 and TRBJ1-2; possibly TRBD1 for D (5 bases). V was pared by 4 bases and J by 1 base, with 8 bases between. Germline CDR1 SGHNT, CDR2 YYREEE (reference sequence). CDR3 length equals 13 residues. Here the CDR3 DNA reads TGTGCCAGCAGCCGGGACGGTAACTATGGCTACACCTTC. It specifies CASSRDGNYGYTF. Using reference TRBV5-4 and TRBJ1-2 for the parts outside the CDR3, the full variable domain is ETGVTQSPTHLIKTRGQQVTLRCSSQSGHNTVSWYQQALGQGPQFIFQYYREEENGRGNFPPRFSGLQFPNYSSELNVNALELDDSALYLCASSRDGNYGYTFGSGTRLTVV.

The rearrangement links TRBV21-1 to TRBJ1-1; the table gives TRBD1 as D, unverified against the DNA. TRBV21-1 is a recognized pseudogene. The CDR3 covers 16 residues. DNA of the CDR3: TGTGCCAGCAGCAAACCCCGGGACAGAATGAACACTGAAGCTTTCTTT. It codes for CASSKPRDRMNTEAFF.

The chain carries TRBV5-4 and TRBJ1-2; 8 nucleotides line up with TRBD1. CDR3 length: 16 amino acids. V shed 0 bases and J 4 bases; nucleotides not matched to a gene: 8. CDR1 and CDR2 (germline): SGHNT, YYREEE (reference sequence). The CDR3 is CASSLAAGGASYGYTF. CDR3 nucleotide sequence: TGTGCCAGCAGCTTGGCCGCAGGGGGCGCCTCCTATGGCTACACCTTC.

This chain links TRBV6-6 with TRBJ1-4; TRBD1 might be the D (6 bases). The CDR3 is 14 amino acids. V dropped 6 bases and J dropped 7 bases, with 15 bases sitting between them. Germline V gene sequence: CDR1 MNHNY, CDR2 SVGAGI (reference sequence). In nucleotides, the CDR3 is TGTGCCAGCAGCTGGACAGCGCACCCTGAAAAACTGTTTTTT. It yields the protein CASSWTAHPEKLFF.

The chain employs TRBV5-5 and TRBJ1-4; no definite D call. This CDR3 comprises 14 residues. In germline, CDR1 is SGHKS, CDR2 YYEKEE (reference sequence). Trimming removed 2 bases from V and 7 bases from J, with 12 bases in between. The CDR3 loop is CASSFAFVSEKLFF. CDR3 DNA: TGTGCCAGCAGCTTCGCCTTTGTGAGTGAAAAACTGTTTTTT.

The chain combines TRBV28 with TRBJ2-7; maybe TRBD1 (5 bases). Deletions cut 1 base from V and 1 base from J, with 11 bases between. Germline loops: CDR1 MDHEN, CDR2 SYDVKM. The CDR3 totals 15 residues. CDR3 nucleotides: TGTGCCAGCAGTTTATCTGGCAGGGCATCCTACGAGCAGTACTTC. Translating gives CASSLSGRASYEQYF.

The chain employs TRBV28 and TRBJ1-1; 10 nucleotides align to TRBD1. Germline CDR1 and CDR2: MDHEN and SYDVKM. J gave up 5 bases and V 8 bases, and 8 bases lay outside the gene matches. CDR3 length: 14 residues. Here the CDR3 reads CASLSGDRGTEAFF. CDR3 sequence (DNA): TGTGCCAGCCTTTCAGGGGACAGGGGAACTGAAGCTTTCTTT.

This chain joins TRBV28 and TRBJ2-4; possibly TRBD1 for D (5 bases). CDR1 is MDHEN, CDR2 SYDVKM, per germline. This CDR3 spans 19 amino acids. With 5 bases removed from V and 0 bases from J, the gap between germline ends came to 23 bases. The CDR3 nucleotides are TGTGCCAGCAGTCCCCCACAGGTATCCTCCAGATTAGCCAAAAACATTCAGTACTTC. Its translation: CASSPPQVSSRLAKNIQYF.

The chain has TRBV5-5 and TRBJ1-1; no definite D call. Between the trimmed V and J ends, which lost 1 base and 5 bases, there was a span of 15 bases. The length of the CDR3 is 15 residues. Germline V lookup: CDR1 SGHKS, CDR2 YYEKEE (reference sequence). As DNA, the CDR3 is TGTGCCAGCAGCTTGATCGTCCGGGTCGGAACTGAAGCTTTCTTT. Protein sequence: CASSLIVRVGTEAFF.

V and J are TRBV19 and TRBJ1-1; tentative D call: TRBD1 (5 bases). With 2 bases removed from V and 5 bases from J, the gap between germline ends came to 15 bases. The CDR3 covers 15 residues. CDR1 is LNHDA, CDR2 SQIVND, per germline (reference sequence). CDR3 nucleotide sequence: TGTGCCAGTAGTATAATTGGGGGAAGCGGGACTGAAGCTTTCTTT. Its protein product is CASSIIGGSGTEAFF.

The rearrangement links TRBV28 to TRBJ2-1; 7 bases agree with TRBD2. CDR3 length: 15 amino acids. The J segment lost 5 bases and the V segment lost 3 bases, leaving 7 bases of the junction unmatched. The germline CDR1 and CDR2 sequences are MDHEN and SYDVKM. The CDR3 is CASSFWGEGNNEQFF. The CDR3 DNA sequence: TGTGCCAGCAGTTTTTGGGGGGAGGGCAACAATGAGCAGTTCTTC.

This clone appeared a single time. CDR3 in DNA: TGCAGCGTTCAACTCGATGGTGATCAGCCCCAGCATTTT. This gives the protein CSVQLDGDQPQHF. V is TRBV29-1 and J is TRBJ1-5; no firm D call. CDR1 is SQVTM, CDR2 ANQGSEA, per germline. Trimming took 5 bases from V and 5 from J, leaving 13 bases between them. CDR3 length: 13 residues. The complete variable domain, with remaining parts taken from reference TRBV29-1 and TRBJ1-5, reads SAVISQKPSRDICQRGTSLTIQCQVDSQVTMMFWYRQQPGQSLTLIATANQGSEATYESGFVIDKFPISRPNLTFSTLTVSNMSPEDSSIYLCSVQLDGDQPQHFGDGTRLSIL.

The chain recombines TRBV5-1 with TRBJ2-1; the match to TRBD1 covers 12 bases. Germline CDR1 and CDR2: SGHRS and YFSETQ. V trimming: 1 base; J trimming: 7 bases; junction bases outside the gene matches: 3. The CDR3 is made up of 15 amino acids. The CDR3 DNA reads TGCGCCAGCAGCTTGTCGGGACAGGGGGCTAATGAGCAGTTCTTC. Protein: CASSLSGQGANEQFF.